These T cell receptor beta chains were read from a single sample in a study of blood T cell repertoires in COVID-19. TCRdb keeps only in-frame clones here, not all; method: immunoSEQ multiplex PCR. Here the sample spans approximately 140,000 clones, just over 85% being singletons. The sequenced material came from peripheral blood. Source of these receptors: a man in his 70s with acute or convalescent COVID-19. The CDR3 runs from the conserved cysteine through the conserved F or W. Fields, in order: J gene, V gene, clone size, D gene, CDR3 protein, CDR3 DNA. A D gene is named only where the DNA matches it firmly. Clone size is stated in some rows and not others, as once, few, many or a class when expanded.

>TRBJ2-7|TRBV14|.|TRBD2
CASSQETSAYEQYF
TGTGCCAGCAGCCAAGAAACTAGCGCCTACGAGCAGTACTTC
>TRBJ2-3|TRBV5-6|.|.
CASWAQRGTDTQYF
TGTGCCAGCTGGGCACAGCGGGGCACAGATACGCAGTATTTT
>TRBJ2-2|TRBV11-3|few|TRBD1
CASSQRQGAGELFF
TGTGCCAGCAGCCAAAGACAGGGGGCCGGGGAGCTGTTTTTT
>TRBJ2-7|TRBV28|once|TRBD2
CASIPRGEGIYEQYF
TGTGCCAGCATACCCCGGGGGGAGGGGATCTACGAGCAGTACTTC
>TRBJ1-4|TRBV5-8|.|.
CASSLVRGEKLFF
TGTGCCAGCAGCTTGGTGAGAGGTGAAAAACTGTTTTTT
>TRBJ1-4|TRBV28|.|TRBD1
CASSLYSSGTGNEKLFF
TGTGCCAGCAGTTTATACTCCTCCGGGACAGGGAATGAAAAACTGTTTTTT
>TRBJ2-3|TRBV5-6|.|TRBD1
CASRDRGKADTQYF
TGTGCCAGCCGGGACAGGGGGAAGGCAGATACGCAGTATTTT
>TRBJ1-2|TRBV6-2/TRBV6-3|once|.
CASSARVNYGYTF
TGTGCCAGCAGTGCGAGGGTTAACTATGGCTACACCTTC
>TRBJ2-2|TRBV7-8|.|.
CASSIQNTGELFF
TGTGCCAGCAGCATACAGAACACCGGGGAGCTGTTTTTT
>TRBJ2-2|TRBV6-2/TRBV6-3|.|TRBD2
CASSPFSGRPTGELFF
TGTGCCAGCAGCCCCTTTAGCGGGAGACCCACCGGGGAGCTGTTTTTT
>TRBJ2-5|TRBV7-3|.|.
CASSLSGSGQGETQYF
TGTGCCAGCAGCTTAAGTGGGAGTGGCCAAGGAGAGACCCAGTACTTC
>TRBJ1-2|TRBV27|.|.
CASSSVRVRGAGGYTF
TGTGCCAGCAGTTCAGTAAGGGTCAGGGGCGCGGGTGGCTACACCTTC